The 2 T cell receptor beta chains given below trace back to one sample, sequenced in a study of blood T cell repertoires in COVID-19. TCRdb's table, derived via immunoSEQ multiplex PCR, lists solely in-frame clones and lacks some. The table includes just under 350,000 clones, 91% detected once. What was sequenced was peripheral blood. These receptors all come from a woman under 30 who had recovered from COVID-19.

V is TRBV11-2 and J is TRBJ2-2; TRBD2 matches at 13 bases. Germline CDR1 and CDR2: SGHAT and FQNNGV. This CDR3 has 17 residues. The V gene end was trimmed by 6 bases and the J gene end by 4 bases; junction bases not matched to a gene: 8. CDR3 nucleotide sequence: TGTGCCAGCAGAGAGACTAGCGGGAGGAAAGTCACCGGGGAGCTGTTTTTT. Its translation is CASRETSGRKVTGELFF.

The chain carries TRBV4-3 and TRBJ1-1; the D is unclear. This CDR3 spans 14 amino acids. V was shortened by 1 base and J by 1 base, with 7 bases between the two germline ends. The germline CDR1 and CDR2 sequences are LGHNA and YSLEER. Written as DNA, the CDR3 is TGCGCCAGCAGCCAAGGACACCAGAACACTGAAGCTTTCTTT. It specifies CASSQGHQNTEAFF.